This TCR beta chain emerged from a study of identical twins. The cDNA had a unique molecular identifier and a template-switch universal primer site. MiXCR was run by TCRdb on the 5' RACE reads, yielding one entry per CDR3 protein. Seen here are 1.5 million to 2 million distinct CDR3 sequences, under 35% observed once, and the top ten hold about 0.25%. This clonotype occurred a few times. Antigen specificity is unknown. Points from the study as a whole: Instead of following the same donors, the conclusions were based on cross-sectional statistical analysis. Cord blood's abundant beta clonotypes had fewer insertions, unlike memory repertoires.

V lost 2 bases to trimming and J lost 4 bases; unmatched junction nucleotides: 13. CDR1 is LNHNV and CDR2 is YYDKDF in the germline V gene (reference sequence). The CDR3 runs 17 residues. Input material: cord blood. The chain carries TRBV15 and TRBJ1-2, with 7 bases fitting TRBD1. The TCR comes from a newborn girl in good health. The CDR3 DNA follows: TGTGCCACCAGCAGAAACCCGGGACAGCGCTACAGCTATGGCTACACCTTC. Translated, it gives CATSRNPGQRYSYGYTF.